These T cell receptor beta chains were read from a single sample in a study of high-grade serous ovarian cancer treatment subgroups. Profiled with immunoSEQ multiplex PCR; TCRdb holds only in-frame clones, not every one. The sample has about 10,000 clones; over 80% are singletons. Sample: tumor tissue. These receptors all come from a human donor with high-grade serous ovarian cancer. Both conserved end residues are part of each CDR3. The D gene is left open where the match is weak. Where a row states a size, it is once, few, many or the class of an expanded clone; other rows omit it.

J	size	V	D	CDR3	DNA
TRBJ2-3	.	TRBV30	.	CAWSLPGTWRTDTQYF	TGTGCCTGGAGTCTCCCCGGGACTTGGCGGACAGATACGCAGTATTTT
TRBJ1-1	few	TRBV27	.	CASVLRGTLHTEAFF	TGTGCCAGCGTCTTGAGGGGGACATTGCACACTGAAGCTTTCTTT
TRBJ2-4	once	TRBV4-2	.	CASSPGTWGAKNIQYF	TGTGCCAGCAGCCCTGGTACCTGGGGAGCCAAAAACATTCAGTACTTC
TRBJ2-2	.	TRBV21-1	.	CASSKGGTGVGELFF	TGTGCCAGCAGCAAAGGGGGGACAGGGGTCGGGGAGCTGTTTTTT
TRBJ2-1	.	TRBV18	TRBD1	CASSPRQGSHEQFF	TGTGCCAGCTCCCCGAGACAGGGGAGTCATGAGCAGTTCTTC
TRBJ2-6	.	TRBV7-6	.	CASSLATFANVLTF	TGTGCCAGCAGCTTAGCGACGTTTGCCAACGTCCTGACTTTC
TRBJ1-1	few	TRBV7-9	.	CASSRFGGDTEAFF	TGTGCCAGCAGCCGGTTTGGGGGGGACACTGAAGCTTTCTTT
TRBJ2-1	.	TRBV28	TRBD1	CASTLSGRGHEQFF	TGTGCCAGCACCTTAAGCGGCAGGGGGCATGAGCAGTTCTTC
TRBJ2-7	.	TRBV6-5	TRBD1	CASSYPGGSYEQYF	TGTGCCAGCAGTTACCCAGGGGGCTCCTACGAGCAGTACTTC
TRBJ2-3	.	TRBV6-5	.	CASSPWGRGTDTQYF	TGTGCCAGCAGCCCTTGGGGCAGGGGCACAGATACGCAGTATTTT
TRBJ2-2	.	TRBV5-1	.	CASSPGYSTGELFF	TGCGCCAGCAGCCCAGGGTATAGCACCGGGGAGCTGTTTTTT
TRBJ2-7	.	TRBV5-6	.	CASSLTLGTYEQYF	TGTGCCAGCAGCTTGACCCTTGGGACCTACGAGCAGTACTTC
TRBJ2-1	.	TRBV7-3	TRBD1	CASSLMGTANNEQFF	TGTGCCAGCAGCTTAATGGGGACAGCAAACAATGAGCAGTTCTTC
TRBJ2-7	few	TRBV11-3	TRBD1	CASSWGQFHEQYF	TGTGCCAGCAGCTGGGGACAGTTCCACGAGCAGTACTTC
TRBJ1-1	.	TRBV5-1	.	CASSPHSDTEAFF	TGCGCCAGCAGCCCGCACAGTGACACTGAAGCTTTCTTT
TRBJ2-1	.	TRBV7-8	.	CASSFHPSIGQGIGEEQFF	TGTGCCAGCAGCTTTCACCCTTCTATCGGGCAGGGGATTGGAGAGGAGCAGTTCTTC
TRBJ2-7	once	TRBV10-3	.	CAISVKTGSLGEQYF	TGTGCCATCAGCGTCAAAACAGGTAGCCTCGGCGAGCAGTACTTC
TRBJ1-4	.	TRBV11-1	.	CASSSAGGPNEKLFF	TGTGCCAGCAGCTCCGCAGGAGGCCCTAATGAAAAACTGTTTTTT
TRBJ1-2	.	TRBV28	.	CASSSGFVYGYTF	TGTGCCAGCAGCTCAGGGTTTGTCTATGGCTACACCTTC
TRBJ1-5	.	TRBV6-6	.	CASSYSVKPQHF	TGTGCCAGCAGTTACTCAGTTAAGCCCCAGCATTTT
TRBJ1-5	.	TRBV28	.	CASSFQGRSQPQHF	TGTGCCAGCAGTTTTCAGGGACGGAGTCAGCCCCAGCATTTT
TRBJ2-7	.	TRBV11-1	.	CASSLGGETYEQYF	TGTGCCAGCAGCTTAGGAGGCGAAACCTACGAGCAGTACTTC
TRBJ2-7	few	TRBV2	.	CASRPNRAQYYEQYF	TGTGCCAGCAGGCCAAACAGGGCCCAATACTACGAGCAGTACTTC
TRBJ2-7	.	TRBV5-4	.	CASSRYRDRGYEQYF	TGTGCCAGCAGCCGATACCGCGACAGAGGCTACGAGCAGTACTTC
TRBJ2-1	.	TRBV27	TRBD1	CASSLYPGGNEQFF	TGTGCCAGCAGTTTATATCCAGGGGGCAATGAGCAGTTCTTC
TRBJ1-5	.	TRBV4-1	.	CASSQDPRVELNQPQHF	TGCGCCAGCAGCCAAGACCCCAGGGTCGAGCTTAATCAGCCCCAGCATTTT
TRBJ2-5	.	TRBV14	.	CASSQLGLQQETQYF	TGTGCCAGCAGCCAACTGGGACTCCAACAAGAGACCCAGTACTTC
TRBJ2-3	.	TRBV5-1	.	CASSLGGPGYTDTQYF	TGCGCCAGCAGCTTGGGGGGTCCGGGATATACAGATACGCAGTATTTT
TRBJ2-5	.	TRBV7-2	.	CASSLWLQTQYF	TGTGCCAGCAGCCTCTGGCTGCAGACCCAGTACTTC
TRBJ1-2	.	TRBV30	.	CAWLRDRPYGYTF	TGTGCCTGGCTCAGGGATCGTCCCTATGGCTACACCTTC
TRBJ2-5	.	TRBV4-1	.	CASSQSLSPPQETQYF	TGCGCCAGCAGCCAATCGCTAAGTCCCCCCCAAGAGACCCAGTACTTC
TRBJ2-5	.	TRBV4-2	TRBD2	CASSQASGREETQYF	TGTGCCAGCAGCCAAGCCAGCGGGAGGGAAGAGACCCAGTACTTC
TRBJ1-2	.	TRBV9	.	CASSGPTSSGGGYTF	TGTGCCAGCAGCGGTCCGACAAGCTCAGGAGGTGGCTACACCTTC
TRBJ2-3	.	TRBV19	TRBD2	CATAGTSTTDTQYF	TGTGCCACCGCCGGGACTAGCACTACAGATACGCAGTATTTT
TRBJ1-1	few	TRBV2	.	CASRAQMNTEAFF	TGTGCCAGCAGGGCACAGATGAACACTGAAGCTTTCTTT
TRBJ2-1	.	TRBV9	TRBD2	CASSIERGSSYNEQFF	TGTGCCAGCAGCATAGAGCGGGGCAGCTCCTACAATGAGCAGTTCTTC
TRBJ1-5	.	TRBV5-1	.	CASSSAGGSNQPQHF	TGCGCCAGCAGCTCGGCTGGGGGTAGCAATCAGCCCCAGCATTTT
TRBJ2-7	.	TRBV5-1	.	CASSLALRQWVSYEQYF	TGCGCCAGCAGCTTGGCCCTCCGACAGTGGGTCTCCTACGAGCAGTACTTC
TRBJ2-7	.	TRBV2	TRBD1	CASAWDSYYEQYF	TGTGCCAGCGCCTGGGACAGCTACTACGAGCAGTACTTC
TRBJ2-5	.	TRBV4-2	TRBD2	CASSSRLAGEETQYF	TGTGCCAGCAGCTCACGACTAGCAGGCGAGGAGACCCAGTACTTC